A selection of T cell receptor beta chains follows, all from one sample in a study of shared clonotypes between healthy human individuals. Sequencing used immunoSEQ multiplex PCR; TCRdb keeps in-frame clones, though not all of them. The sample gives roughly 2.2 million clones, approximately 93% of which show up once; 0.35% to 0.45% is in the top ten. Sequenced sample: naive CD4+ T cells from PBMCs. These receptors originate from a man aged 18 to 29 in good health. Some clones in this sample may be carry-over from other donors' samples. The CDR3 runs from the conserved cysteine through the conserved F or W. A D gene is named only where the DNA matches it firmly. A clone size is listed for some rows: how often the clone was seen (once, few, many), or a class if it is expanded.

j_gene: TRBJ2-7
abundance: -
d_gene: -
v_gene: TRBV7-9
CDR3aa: CASSLAMDYEQYF
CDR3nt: TGTGCCAGCAGCTTAGCTATGGATTACGAGCAGTACTTC

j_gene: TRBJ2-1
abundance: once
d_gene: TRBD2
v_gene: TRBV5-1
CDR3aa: CASSRWTSGSVNEQFF
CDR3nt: TGCGCCAGCAGCAGGTGGACTAGCGGGAGTGTTAATGAGCAGTTCTTC

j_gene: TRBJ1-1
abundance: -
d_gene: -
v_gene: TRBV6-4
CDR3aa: CASKLRGDTEAFF
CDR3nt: TGTGCCAGCAAGTTAAGGGGAGATACTGAAGCTTTCTTT

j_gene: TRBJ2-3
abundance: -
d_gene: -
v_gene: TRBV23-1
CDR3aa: CASSQWTAYRDTQYF
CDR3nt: TGCGCCAGCAGTCAATGGACGGCTTATCGGGATACGCAGTATTTT

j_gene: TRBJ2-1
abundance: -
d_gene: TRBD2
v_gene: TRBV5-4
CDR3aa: CASSLVLAGGPGYYNEQFF
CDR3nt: TGTGCCAGCAGCTTGGTCCTAGCGGGAGGGCCAGGGTACTACAATGAGCAGTTCTTC

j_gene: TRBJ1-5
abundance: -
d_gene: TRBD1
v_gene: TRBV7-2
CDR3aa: CASSPRQGDQPQHF
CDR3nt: TGTGCCAGCAGCCCCCGACAGGGGGATCAGCCCCAGCATTTT

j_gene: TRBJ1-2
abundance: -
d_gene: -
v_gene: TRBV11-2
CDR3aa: CASSLGSGAPVLGYTF
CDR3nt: TGTGCCAGCAGCTTAGGGTCCGGGGCCCCCGTTCTCGGCTACACCTTC

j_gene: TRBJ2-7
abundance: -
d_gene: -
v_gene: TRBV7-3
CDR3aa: CASSHLPGEQYF
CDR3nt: TGTGCCAGCAGCCACCTCCCCGGAGAGCAGTACTTC

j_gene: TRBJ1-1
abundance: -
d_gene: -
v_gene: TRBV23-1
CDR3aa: CASSHLKVRGALWTEAFF
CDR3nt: TGCGCCAGCAGTCATTTGAAGGTGCGGGGGGCACTGTGGACTGAAGCTTTCTTT

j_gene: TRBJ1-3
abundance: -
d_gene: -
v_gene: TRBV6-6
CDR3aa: CASKTGSGNTIYF
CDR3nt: TGTGCCAGCAAAACCGGGTCGGGAAACACCATATATTTT

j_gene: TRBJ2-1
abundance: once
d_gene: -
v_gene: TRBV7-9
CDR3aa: CASSGTVIGLSYNEQFF
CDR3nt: TGTGCCAGCAGCGGGACCGTGATCGGGCTCTCCTACAATGAGCAGTTCTTC

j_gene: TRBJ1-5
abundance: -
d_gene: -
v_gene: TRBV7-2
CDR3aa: CASSPDGSNQPQHF
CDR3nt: TGTGCCAGCAGCCCCGACGGGAGCAATCAGCCCCAGCATTTT

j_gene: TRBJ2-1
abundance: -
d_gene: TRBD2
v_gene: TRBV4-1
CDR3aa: CVSSQGRASGTNEQFF
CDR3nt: TGCGTCAGCAGCCAAGGTAGGGCTAGCGGGACAAATGAGCAGTTCTTC

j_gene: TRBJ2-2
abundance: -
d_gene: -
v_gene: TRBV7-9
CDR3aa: CASSLGTGELFF
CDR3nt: TGTGCCAGCAGCTTAGGTACCGGGGAGCTGTTTTTT

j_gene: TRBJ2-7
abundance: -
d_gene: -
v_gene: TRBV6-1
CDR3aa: CASSEGGGRGYEQYF
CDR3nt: TGTGCCAGCAGCGAAGGGGGAGGGAGGGGATACGAGCAGTACTTC

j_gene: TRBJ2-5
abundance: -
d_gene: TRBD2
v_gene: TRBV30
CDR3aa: CAWKGLAGGQETQYF
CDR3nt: TGTGCCTGGAAGGGGTTGGCGGGAGGTCAAGAGACCCAGTACTTC

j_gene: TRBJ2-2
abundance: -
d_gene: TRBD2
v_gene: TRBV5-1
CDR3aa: CASSLTSGRSTGELFF
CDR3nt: TGCGCCAGCAGCCTGACTAGCGGGAGATCCACCGGGGAGCTGTTTTTT

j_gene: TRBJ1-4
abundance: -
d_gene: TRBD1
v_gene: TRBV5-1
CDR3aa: CASSRGDRGNEKLFF
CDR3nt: TGCGCCAGCAGCAGGGGGGACAGGGGTAATGAAAAACTGTTTTTT

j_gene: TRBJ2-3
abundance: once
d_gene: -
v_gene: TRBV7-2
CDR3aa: CASSFRRGPDTQYF
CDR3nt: TGTGCCAGCAGCTTCCGCAGGGGACCAGATACGCAGTATTTT

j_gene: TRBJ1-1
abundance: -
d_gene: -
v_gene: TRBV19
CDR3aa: CASKASHRHITNTEAFF
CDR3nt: TGTGCCAGTAAGGCGAGTCATAGACACATCACAAACACTGAAGCTTTCTTT

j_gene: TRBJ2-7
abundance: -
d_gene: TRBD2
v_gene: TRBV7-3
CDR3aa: CASSLNAISGRYEQYF
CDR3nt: TGTGCCAGCAGCTTAAATGCGATTAGCGGGAGGTACGAGCAGTACTTC

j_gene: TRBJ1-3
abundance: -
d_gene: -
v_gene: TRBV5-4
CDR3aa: CASSLANSGNTIYF
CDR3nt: TGTGCAAGCAGCTTGGCGAACTCTGGAAACACCATATATTTT

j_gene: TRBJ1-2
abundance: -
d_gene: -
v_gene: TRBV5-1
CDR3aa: CASSLDILNYGYTF
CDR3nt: TGCGCCAGCAGCTTGGACATTCTCAACTATGGCTACACCTTC

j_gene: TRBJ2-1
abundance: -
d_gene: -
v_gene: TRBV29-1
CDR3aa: CSVRTTQSSYNEQFF
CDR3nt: TGCAGCGTTCGAACAACCCAGAGCTCCTACAATGAGCAGTTCTTC

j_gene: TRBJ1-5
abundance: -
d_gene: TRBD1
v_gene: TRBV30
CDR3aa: CAWSFPRTGAIGPQHF
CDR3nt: TGTGCCTGGAGTTTTCCCCGCACAGGGGCAATCGGGCCCCAGCATTTT

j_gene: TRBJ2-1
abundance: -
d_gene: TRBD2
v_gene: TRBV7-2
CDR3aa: CASSLWTSGISNEQFF
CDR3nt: TGTGCCAGCAGCTTATGGACTAGCGGGATCAGCAATGAGCAGTTCTTC

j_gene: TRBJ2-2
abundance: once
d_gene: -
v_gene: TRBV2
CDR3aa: CASSAGVSTGELFF
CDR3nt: TGTGCCAGCAGTGCGGGAGTGTCCACCGGGGAGCTGTTTTTT

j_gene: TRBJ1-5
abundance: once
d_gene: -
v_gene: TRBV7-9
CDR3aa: CASSFGRSNQPQHF
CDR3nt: TGTGCCAGCAGCTTTGGACGGTCCAATCAGCCCCAGCATTTT

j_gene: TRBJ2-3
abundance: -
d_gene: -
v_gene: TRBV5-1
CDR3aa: CASRPRASTHTDTQYF
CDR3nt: TGCGCCAGCAGGCCCCGGGCCTCCACACACACAGATACGCAGTATTTT

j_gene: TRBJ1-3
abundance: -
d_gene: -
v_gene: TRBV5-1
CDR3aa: CASSLASLGAGNTIYF
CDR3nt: TGCGCCAGCAGCTTGGCCTCGTTAGGGGCGGGAAACACCATATATTTT

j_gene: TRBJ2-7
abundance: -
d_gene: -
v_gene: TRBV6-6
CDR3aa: CASRNQGTYEQYF
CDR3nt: TGTGCCAGCAGGAACCAGGGGACCTACGAGCAGTACTTC

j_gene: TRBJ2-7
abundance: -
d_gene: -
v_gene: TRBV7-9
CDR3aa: CASSPSTGREAYEQYF
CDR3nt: TGTGCCAGCAGCCCAAGCACAGGGAGGGAGGCCTACGAGCAGTACTTC

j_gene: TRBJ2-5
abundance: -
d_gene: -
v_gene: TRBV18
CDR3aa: CASSPTPQETQYF
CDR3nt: TGTGCCAGCTCACCGACCCCCCAAGAGACCCAGTACTTC

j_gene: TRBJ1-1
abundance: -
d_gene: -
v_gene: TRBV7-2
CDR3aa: CASSFGPNTEAFF
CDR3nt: TGTGCCAGCAGCTTTGGACCGAACACTGAAGCTTTCTTT

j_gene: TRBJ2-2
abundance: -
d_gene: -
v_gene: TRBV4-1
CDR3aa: CASSQDPRQAPNTGELFF
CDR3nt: TGCGCCAGCAGCCAAGACCCTCGACAGGCCCCGAACACCGGGGAGCTGTTTTTT

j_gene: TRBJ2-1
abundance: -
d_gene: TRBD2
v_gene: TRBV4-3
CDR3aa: CASSQDASGRAWGFF
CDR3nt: TGCGCCAGCAGCCAAGATGCTAGCGGGAGGGCCTGGGGGTTCTTC

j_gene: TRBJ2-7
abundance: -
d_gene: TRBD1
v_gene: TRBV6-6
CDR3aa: CASSYSGTATYEQYF
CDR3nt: TGTGCCAGCAGTTACTCCGGGACAGCTACCTACGAGCAGTACTTC

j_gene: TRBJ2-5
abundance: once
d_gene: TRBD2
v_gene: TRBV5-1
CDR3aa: CASSNSGRGETQYF
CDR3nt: TGCGCCAGCAGTAATAGCGGGAGAGGAGAGACCCAGTACTTC

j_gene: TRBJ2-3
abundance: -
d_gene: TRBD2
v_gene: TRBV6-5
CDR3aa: CASRRLAGGWDTQYF
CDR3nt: TGTGCCAGCAGGCGACTAGCGGGAGGATGGGATACGCAGTATTTT

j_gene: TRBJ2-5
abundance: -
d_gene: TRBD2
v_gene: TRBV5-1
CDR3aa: CASSLGGSGRGETQYF
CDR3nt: TGCGCCAGCAGCTTGGGTGGTAGCGGGCGAGGAGAGACCCAGTACTTC

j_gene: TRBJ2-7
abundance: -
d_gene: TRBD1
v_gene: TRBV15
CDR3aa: CATSRGTGGSYEQYF
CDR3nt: TGTGCCACCAGCAGAGGGACAGGGGGCAGTTACGAGCAGTACTTC